These 15 T cell receptor beta chains originate from one sample sequenced in a study of blood T cell repertoires in COVID-19. Libraries were prepared by immunoSEQ multiplex PCR; TCRdb keeps only in-frame clonotypes and omits some of them. Of tens of thousands of clones in the sample, 75% to 85% were seen once. Sequencing was done on a sample of peripheral blood. All receptors come from a man aged 60 to 75 with COVID-19, enrolled during active disease.

The V call is TRBV30, the J call TRBJ2-7; a weak D match, TRBD2 (6 bases). The germline gives CDR1 GTSNPN, CDR2 SVGIG (reference sequence). V lost 4 bases and J 1 base, leaving 14 bases between the germline ends. This CDR3 is 14 amino acids long. CDR3 bases: TGTGCCTGGACTATAGCGGTTTCTTCCTACGAGCAGTACTTC. Translated, it gives CAWTIAVSSYEQYF.

The chain uses TRBV7-2 and TRBJ1-1; D gene uncertain. Germline assignment: CDR1 SGHTA and CDR2 FQGNSA. Trimming cost V 5 bases and J 8 bases, with 12 bases left between them. The CDR3 sequence is 12 residues long. The CDR3 region is CASSLGVGEAFF. Written as DNA, the CDR3 is TGTGCCAGCAGCCTCGGGGTGGGGGAAGCTTTCTTT.

This chain links TRBV6-1 with TRBJ2-7; a possible D gene is TRBD2 (5 bases). V was cut by 2 bases and J by 7 bases, with 15 bases left in between. Looked up from germline, CDR1 is MNHNS and CDR2 is SASEGT. There are 14 residues in the CDR3. CDR3 in DNA: TGTGCCAGCAGTGAATCTGGGATAACGGGAGAGCAGTACTTC. Residues: CASSESGITGEQYF.

The chain links TRBV5-1 to TRBJ1-1; 8 nucleotides line up with TRBD1. Germline assignment: CDR1 SGHRS and CDR2 YFSETQ. The V and J ends lost 2 bases and 7 bases, in that order; junction bases with no gene match: 1. This CDR3 has 12 amino acids. CDR3 in DNA: TGCGCCAGCAGCTTCGGACAGGGTGAAGCTTTCTTT. The encoded protein is CASSFGQGEAFF.

For the CDR3, the DNA is TGTGCCAGCAGCCTCGGGACAGGAGACACAGATACGCAGTATTTT. Amino acids: CASSLGTGDTDTQYF. The chain uses TRBV11-3 and TRBJ2-3; 8 bases line up with TRBD1. V trimming: 5 bases; J trimming: 2 bases; junction bases outside the gene matches: 6. From germline, CDR1 is SGHNT and CDR2 YENEEA. The CDR3 covers 15 residues.

This clone was seen only a few times. The chain links TRBV5-6 to TRBJ1-2, with 9 bases that match TRBD1. Germline V gives CDR1 SGHDT, CDR2 YYEEEE. The CDR3 spans 17 residues. Losses at the gene ends were 2 bases for V and 4 bases for J; bases not matched to a gene: 12. CDR3 protein: CASSLRFGQGWIYGYTF. Written as DNA, the CDR3 is TGTGCCAGCAGCTTAAGATTCGGACAGGGGTGGATCTATGGCTACACCTTC.

The chain uses TRBV6-2 or TRBV6-3 and TRBJ1-5; weak D call: TRBD1 (5 bases). Germline-derived CDR1 and CDR2 are MNHEY and SVGEGT. The CDR3 has 15 residues. The V end lost 0 bases, the J end lost 4 bases, and 10 bases lay between the germline ends. The CDR3 sequence is CASSYSGPANQPQHF. CDR3 DNA sequence: TGTGCCAGCAGTTACTCGGGGCCAGCTAATCAGCCCCAGCATTTT.

This chain connects TRBV4-1 to TRBJ2-4, with 7 bases that match TRBD2. Germline V gene sequence: CDR1 MGHRA, CDR2 YSYEKL. This CDR3 has 15 amino acids. J lost 9 bases, V lost 0 bases, and 8 bases had no gene match. The CDR3 sequence: CASSQEWGGPGIQYF. The CDR3 DNA follows: TGCGCCAGCAGCCAAGAATGGGGAGGGCCAGGCATTCAGTACTTC.

The chain joins TRBV30 to TRBJ2-1; 7 bases align to TRBD2. CDR3 length: 15 residues. V was clipped by 0 bases and J by 6 bases; unmatched bases: 8. Germline V gene sequence: CDR1 GTSNPN, CDR2 SVGIG (reference sequence). DNA of the CDR3: TGTGCCTGGAGTGTATTGGCGGGAGTGGGCAATGAGCAGTTCTTC. Protein sequence: CAWSVLAGVGNEQFF.

The rearrangement joins TRBV19 to TRBJ2-3; 8 nucleotides match TRBD1. The V gene end was trimmed by 5 bases and the J gene end by 4 bases; junction bases not matched to a gene: 5. The CDR3 consists of 14 residues. Germline CDR1 is LNHDA and CDR2 is SQIVND (reference sequence). Here the CDR3 reads CASSGKQGADTQYF. DNA of the CDR3: TGTGCCAGTAGTGGCAAACAGGGGGCAGATACGCAGTATTTT.

This clone has a single count. The chain employs TRBV5-8 and TRBJ2-5; D possibly corresponds to TRBD2 (6 bases). Trimming removed 2 bases at V and 2 bases at J, with 13 bases between. CDR1 SGHTS and CDR2 YDEGEE come from the germline V gene. This CDR3 is 15 amino acids long. The CDR3 DNA reads as TGTGCCAGCAGCTTTGGCGCGGGGAGGCAAGAGACCCAGTACTTC. Amino acid sequence: CASSFGAGRQETQYF.

J is TRBJ2-5 and V is TRBV6-2 or TRBV6-3, with 9 nucleotides matching TRBD1. CDR1 is MNHEY, CDR2 SVGEGT, per germline. CDR3 length: 17 residues. Trimming removed 3 bases from V and 3 bases from J; junction bases left unmatched: 11. CDR3 in amino acids: CASSYKGQGAGKETQYF. The CDR3 DNA is TGTGCCAGCAGTTATAAGGGACAGGGTGCCGGCAAAGAGACCCAGTACTTC.

V is TRBV19 and J is TRBJ2-6, with no clear D. The V and J ends lost 3 bases and 0 bases respectively, with 12 bases between them. The CDR3 extends over 17 amino acids. From germline, CDR1 is LNHDA and CDR2 SQIVND (reference sequence). CDR3 loop: CASSMANRHSGANVLTF. CDR3 in DNA: TGTGCCAGTAGTATGGCTAACAGACACTCTGGGGCCAACGTCCTGACTTTC.

The rearrangement links TRBV7-9 to TRBJ2-3; 7 nucleotides line up with TRBD1. CDR1 SEHNR and CDR2 FQNEAQ come from the germline V gene (reference sequence). J gave up 4 bases and V 4 bases, and 8 bases lay outside the gene matches. This CDR3 comprises 15 residues. CDR3 nucleotide sequence: TGTGCCAGCAGCTACTTGACAGGGAGTTCAGATACGCAGTATTTT. This gives the protein CASSYLTGSSDTQYF. The entire variable domain, with the rest obtained from reference TRBV7-9 and TRBJ2-3, is as follows: DTGVSQNPRHKITKRGQNVTFRCDPISEHNRLYWYRQTLGQGPEFLTYFQNEAQLEKSRLLSDRFSAERPKGSFSTLEIQRTEQGDSAMYLCASSYLTGSSDTQYFGPGTRLTVL.

This chain links TRBV18 with TRBJ2-4; 10 bases align to TRBD1. The germline V gene has CDR1 KGHSH and CDR2 LQKENI. The CDR3 has 18 residues. Trimming removed 2 bases from V and 0 bases from J; junction bases left unmatched: 7. Here the CDR3 DNA reads TGTGCCAGCTCACCAAAAGGGACAGGGGAAATAGCCAAAAACATTCAGTACTTC. Translation: CASSPKGTGEIAKNIQYF.